The clone carrying this T cell receptor (beta chain) was seen ten or more times. The antigen remains unidentified. This CDR3 has 13 residues. Per germline, CDR1 MNHNS and CDR2 SASEGT. The V end was cut by 2 bases, the J end by 6 bases, with 11 bases between. The data stem from a study of human T cells and chemical hapten exposure. Across the study: Among samples, TCR yields varied mainly because of small differences in pooled library volume. Study results and caveats: Expanded TCRs grouped into significantly more large CDR3 similarity clusters than controls produced. Alopecia affecting every donor means their immune response may not match healthy people's.

Sample time point: patch test 1, 2 weeks after DPC sensitization. Treatment: therapeutic diphenylcyclopropenone sensitization with weekly scalp DPC. The library tagged individual cDNA molecules with unique molecular identifiers. TCRdb re-analysed the RACE reads in MiXCR, keeping a single row per CDR3 protein. The sample holds about 120,000 distinct CDR3 sequences, roughly 13% seen once. The sequence derives from a man aged 18 to 30 with alopecia areata. Some clones in this sample may be carry-over from other donors' samples. Sample: whole blood, taken in connection with sensitization to the hapten diphenylcyclopropenone (DPC). The chain links TRBV6-1 to TRBJ2-7; D perhaps matches TRBD2 (7 bases). The CDR3 protein is CASSEQGGGEQYV. The DNA for the CDR3 is TGTGCCAGCAGTGAACAGGGAGGGGGCGAGCAGTACGTC.